Each of the 15 T cell receptor gamma chains below was sequenced from the same sample in a study of gammadelta T cells in human blood. TCRdb re-called clones from the RT-PCR reads via CATT. The sample consists of approximately 240 gamma-chain clones, around 0.87% of them appearing once. Sequencing used Vgamma9Vdelta2 gamma-delta T cells from infant blood. The source of these receptors is a human donor.

Remarks on this clone: This may be a read error: a much more frequent sequence differs by one nucleotide. The genes are TRGV9 and TRGJP. In the absence of a J gene in TCRdb, the DNA was matched to germline to assign it here. The CDR3 totals 18 residues. V lost 2 bases and J lost 4; bases outside the gene matches: 8. Germline V gives CDR1 GITISATS, CDR2 ISYDGTV (reference sequence). The CDR3 loop is CALWEELPQELGKKIKVF. In DNA, the CDR3 is TGTGCCTTGTGGGAGGAGCTGCCTCAAGAGTTGGGCAAAAAAATCAAGGTATTT.

This clone is large within its sample. The chain links TRGV9 to TRGJP. The V gene's germline CDR1 is GITISATS and CDR2 ISYDGTV (reference sequence). Trimming at V came to 0 bases and at J to 4 bases, leaving 3 bases not matched to a gene. CDR3 length: 17 residues. CDR3 loop: CALWEVHQELGKKIKVF. Here the CDR3 DNA reads TGTGCCTTGTGGGAGGTGCATCAAGAGTTGGGCAAAAAAATCAAGGTATTT.

In the case of this clone: The TCRdb protein comes from a much larger clone and disagrees with this DNA's translation at residue 12, likely due to a read error; the protein given here is derived from the DNA. The chain combines TRGV9 with TRGJ1 or TRGJ2. The CDR3 length is 14 residues. In germline, CDR1 is GITISATS, CDR2 ISYDGTV (reference sequence). In DNA, the CDR3 is TGTGCCTTGTGGGAGGTGTCTCCCTATTATAAGAACCTCTTT. Translating gives CALWEVSPYYKNLF.

Worth noting for this clone: This likely stems from a read error, as it lies one base from a far larger clone. V and J are TRGV10 and TRGJP1. TRGV10 is labeled an ORF, and its function is uncertain. The CDR3 runs 14 residues. CDR3 loop: CAAWAYTTGWFEIF. The DNA of the CDR3 is TGTGCTGCGTGGGCCTATACCACTGGTTGGTTCGAGATATTT.

This clone qualifies as large (0.1 to 1%). The chain carries TRGV9 and TRGJP. The CDR3 loop spans 18 amino acids. Germline V gives CDR1 GITISATS, CDR2 ISYDGTV (reference sequence). J gave up 5 bases and V 0 bases, and 7 bases lay outside the gene matches. The CDR3 reads CALWEVGIKELGKKIKVF. CDR3 DNA sequence: TGTGCCTTGTGGGAGGTGGGAATCAAAGAGTTGGGCAAAAAAATCAAGGTATTT.

In its sample, this clone ranks as hyperexpanded (1% or more). The chain joins TRGV9 to TRGJ1 or TRGJ2. This CDR3 region has 11 residues. The germline gives CDR1 GITISATS, CDR2 ISYDGTV (reference sequence). The trim removed 3 bases at V and 9 bases at J, leaving 5 bases unmatched. CDR3 loop: CALWESPKKLF. Here the CDR3 DNA reads TGTGCCTTGTGGGAGTCACCTAAGAAACTCTTT.

Sample share makes this clone large. This chain joins TRGV9 and TRGJ1 or TRGJ2. The CDR3 consists of 12 residues. Germline V lookup: CDR1 GITISATS, CDR2 ISYDGTV (reference sequence). V lost 2 bases and J lost 5; bases outside the gene matches: 3. This CDR3 is CALWEANYKKLF. As DNA, the CDR3 is TGTGCCTTGTGGGAGGCAAATTATAAGAAACTCTTT.

This clone was recorded a few times. A far larger clone lies a single base away; this is likely a read error. In the same sample, other DNA sequences code for this CDR3. The V and J genes are TRGV9 and TRGJP. V lost 1 base and J lost 3; bases outside the gene matches: 3. The CDR3 length is 17 residues. The germline V gene has CDR1 GITISATS and CDR2 ISYDGTV (reference sequence). CDR3 in amino acids: CALWEVLQELGKKIKVF. CDR3 coding DNA: TGTGCCTTGTGGGAGGTACTGCAAGAGTTGGGCAAAAAAATCAAGGTATTT.

Relative to its sample, this clone is large (0.1 to 1%). Other DNA sequences in the sample encode the same CDR3. J is TRGJP and V is TRGV9. The CDR3 is 17 residues long. Looked up from germline, CDR1 is GITISATS and CDR2 is ISYDGTV (reference sequence). V shed 1 base and J 4 bases; nucleotides not matched to a gene: 4. The CDR3 protein is CALWEVLQELGKKIKVF. CDR3 coding DNA: TGTGCCTTGTGGGAGGTCCTTCAAGAGTTGGGCAAAAAAATCAAGGTATTT.

In its sample, this clone is large. This CDR3 is also generated by other DNA sequences in the sample. The chain joins TRGV9 to TRGJ1 or TRGJ2. Trimming took 0 bases from V and 4 from J; bases not matched to a gene: 6. The germline CDR1 and CDR2 sequences are GITISATS and ISYDGTV (reference sequence). This CDR3 contains 14 residues. CDR3 coding DNA: TGTGCCTTGTGGGAGGTGTCTCCCTATTATAAGAAACTCTTT. Amino acid sequence: CALWEVSPYYKKLF.

This clone is large (0.1 to 1%) in the sample. The J gene is TRGJP, the V gene TRGV9. The length of the CDR3 is 16 residues. Germline V lookup: CDR1 GITISATS, CDR2 ISYDGTV (reference sequence). The J segment lost 3 bases and the V segment lost 3 bases, leaving 2 bases of the junction unmatched. This CDR3 is CALWESQELGKKIKVF. Here the CDR3 DNA reads TGTGCCTTGTGGGAGTCGCAAGAGTTGGGCAAAAAAATCAAGGTATTT.

This clone counts as large. V and J are TRGV4 and TRGJP1. The V segment lost 10 bases and the J segment 0 bases; nucleotides outside the gene matches: 2. Germline assignment: CDR1 EGSTGY and CDR2 YDSYTSSV. The CDR3 has 12 amino acids. The CDR3 region is CATYTTGWFKIF. DNA for the CDR3: TGTGCCACGTATACCACTGGTTGGTTCAAGATATTT.

This clone has only a few counts. A read error likely explains this, since a far larger clone differs by one base. V gene TRGV10 combines with J gene TRGJP1. TRGV10 belongs to the ORF category, with a function that is uncertain. The CDR3 consists of 13 residues. CDR3 region: CAEWDTTGWFKIF. In nucleotides, the CDR3 is TGTGCTGAGTGGGATACCACTGGTTGGTTCAAGATATTT.

In its sample, this clone is large. The sample carries other DNA sequences with the same CDR3. This chain uses TRGV9 with TRGJP. The CDR3 extends over 16 amino acids. Germline V CDR1 and CDR2: GITISATS, ISYDGTV (reference sequence). The junction had 3 bases not matched to a gene; V was cut back by 0 bases and J by 7 bases. The CDR3 region has the DNA TGTGCCTTGTGGGAGGTGCGCGAGTTGGGCAAAAAAATCAAGGTATTT. Translation gives CALWEVRELGKKIKVF.

Within the sample, this clone is medium-sized. Distinct nucleotide sequences in the sample also encode this CDR3. The chain employs TRGV9 and TRGJP. There are 16 residues in the CDR3. From germline, CDR1 is GITISATS and CDR2 ISYDGTV (reference sequence). The trim removed 4 bases at V and 3 bases at J, leaving 3 bases unmatched. The CDR3 region is CALWEAQELGKKIKVF. CDR3 DNA: TGTGCCTTGTGGGAAGCGCAAGAGTTGGGCAAAAAAATCAAGGTATTT.